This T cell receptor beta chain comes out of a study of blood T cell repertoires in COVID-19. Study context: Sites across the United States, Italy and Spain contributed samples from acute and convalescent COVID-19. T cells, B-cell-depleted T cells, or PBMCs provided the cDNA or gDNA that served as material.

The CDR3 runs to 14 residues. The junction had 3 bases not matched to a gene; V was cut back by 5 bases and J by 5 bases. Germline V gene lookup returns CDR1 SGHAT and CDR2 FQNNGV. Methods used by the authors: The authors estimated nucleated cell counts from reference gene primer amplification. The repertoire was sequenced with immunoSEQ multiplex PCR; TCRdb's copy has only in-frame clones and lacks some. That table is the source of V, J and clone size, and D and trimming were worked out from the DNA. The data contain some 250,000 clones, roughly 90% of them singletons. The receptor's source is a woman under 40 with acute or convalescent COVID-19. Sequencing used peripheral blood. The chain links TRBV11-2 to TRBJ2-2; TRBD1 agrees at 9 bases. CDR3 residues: CASSPGQGTGELFF. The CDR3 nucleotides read TGTGCCAGCAGCCCGGGACAGGGAACCGGGGAGCTGTTTTTT.